This T cell receptor (beta chain) was recorded in a study of T cells expressing NK-cell markers (dated by TCRdb to about 2020). As for the study more broadly: In sorted CD3+CD56+NKG2C+, CD3+CD56+NKG2C- and CD3+CD56-NKG2C+ T-cell subsets from several donors, TCR beta-chain repertoires were profiled. Of the eight sequenced donors, seven were found to be HCMV-seropositive and one was found to be HCMV-seronegative. The eight sequenced donors were randomly selected healthy volunteers, three men and five women. Libraries were sequenced as 2 x 150 bp reads on Illumina HiSeq 2000/2500, MiSeq or NextSeq.

TCRdb shows the sequencer as Illumina HiSeq 2000. TCR beta cDNA libraries were made by 5'RACE template switching that added a universal primer site and unique molecular identifiers. cDNA synthesis was primed from the TCR beta constant segment, followed by two successive PCR amplification steps. Per the source publication's procedure: MIGEC was used to demultiplex reads and group the reads by UMI, and MiTCR was used to assemble and quantify clonotypes. To remove erroneous sequences, TCR cDNA sequences were retained only when supported by two or more reads. The tcR package was used for downstream repertoire analysis, and clonotypes were matched across fractions by CDR3 nucleotide sequence plus V segment. VDJmatch was used to annotate antigen specificity against VDJdb, with one amino acid substitution allowed in CDR3. Reprocessed by TCRdb, the reads give a single entry per CDR3 protein sequence, without DNA. What appears here as the V and J calls and clone size reflects TCRdb's work, not the paper's. The sample's records list about 150,000 distinct CDR3 sequences. Roughly a third of the sample belongs to the ten largest clones.

Summary of the overall study and its limitations: For roughly 6 donors, the dominant CD3+CD56+NKG2C+ clonotypes were among the top 10 CD8+ clonotypes and accounted for roughly 1.0-8% of CD8+ T cells. Those dominant clonotypes were again the most abundant among CD3+CD56-NKG2C+ cells in several donors, at roughly 25-65%. Whether the expanded NKG2C-expressing T cell clones were specific for HCMV antigens was left unclear.

In regard to this clonotype: Its antigen specificity is not known.

The CDR3 covers 12 residues, taking in both the cysteine and the phenylalanine. Only the protein is on record. The germline V gene sets CDR1 to MNHNS and CDR2 to SASEGT. A commercial ELISA kit detecting HCMV-specific IgG in serum was used to determine HCMV serostatus. Ficoll density gradient centrifugation was used to isolate peripheral blood mononuclear cells from blood. The TCR originated in a woman aged 50 to 60 in good health. Donor details come from another sample of the same person, matched by shared clones. The rearrangement combines TRBV6-1 with TRBJ2-5. Sequencing input: blood T cells: a sorted CD56 or NKG2C T cell subset, CD4+ or CD8+ T cells, or bulk PBMC T cells (not recorded which). The CDR3: CASSVSVETQYF.